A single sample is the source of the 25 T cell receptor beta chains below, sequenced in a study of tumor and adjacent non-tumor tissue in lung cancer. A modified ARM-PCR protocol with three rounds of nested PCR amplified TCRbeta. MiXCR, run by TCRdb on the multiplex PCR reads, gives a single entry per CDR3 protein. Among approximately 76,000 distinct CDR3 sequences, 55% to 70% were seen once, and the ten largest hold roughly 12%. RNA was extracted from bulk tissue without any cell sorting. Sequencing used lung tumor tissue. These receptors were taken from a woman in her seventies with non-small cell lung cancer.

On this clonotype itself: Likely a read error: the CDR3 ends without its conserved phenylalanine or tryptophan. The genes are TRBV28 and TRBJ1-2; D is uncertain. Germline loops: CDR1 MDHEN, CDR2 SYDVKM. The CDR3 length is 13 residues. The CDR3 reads CASDSWPDYGYTL. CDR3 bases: TGTGCCAGCGATTCTTGGCCGGACTATGGTTACACCTTG.

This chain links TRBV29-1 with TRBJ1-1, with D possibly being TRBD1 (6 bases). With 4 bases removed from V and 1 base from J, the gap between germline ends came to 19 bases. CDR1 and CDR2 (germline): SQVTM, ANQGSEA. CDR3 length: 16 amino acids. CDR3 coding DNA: TGCAGCGTTGGAGGGCGTGGGGGGGCCCAGAACACTGAAGCTTTCTTT. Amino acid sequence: CSVGGRGGAQNTEAFF.

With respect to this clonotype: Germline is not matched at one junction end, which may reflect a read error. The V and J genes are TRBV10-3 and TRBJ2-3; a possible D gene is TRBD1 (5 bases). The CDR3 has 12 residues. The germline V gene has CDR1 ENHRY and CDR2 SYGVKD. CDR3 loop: CVITTDTATQYF. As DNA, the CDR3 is TGTGTCATCACGACAGACACAGCTACGCAGTATTTT.

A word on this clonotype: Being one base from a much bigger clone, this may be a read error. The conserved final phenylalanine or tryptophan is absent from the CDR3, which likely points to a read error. This CDR3 reads CASSWGENYGYTL. The CDR3 nucleotides read TGTGCCAGTTCGTGGGGGGAGAACTATGGCTACACCTTA. The chain uses TRBV12-3 or TRBV12-4 and TRBJ1-2; D is perhaps TRBD1 (5 bases). V lost 9 bases and J 2 bases, leaving 13 bases between the germline ends. CDR3 length: 13 residues.

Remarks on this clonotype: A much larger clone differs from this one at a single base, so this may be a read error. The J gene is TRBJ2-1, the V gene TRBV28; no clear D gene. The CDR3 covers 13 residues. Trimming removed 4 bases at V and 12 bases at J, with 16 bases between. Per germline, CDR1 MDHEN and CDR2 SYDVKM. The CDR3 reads CASSSTLHVGQFF. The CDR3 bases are TGTGCCAGCAGTTCGACGTTACACGTCGGGCAGTTCTTC.

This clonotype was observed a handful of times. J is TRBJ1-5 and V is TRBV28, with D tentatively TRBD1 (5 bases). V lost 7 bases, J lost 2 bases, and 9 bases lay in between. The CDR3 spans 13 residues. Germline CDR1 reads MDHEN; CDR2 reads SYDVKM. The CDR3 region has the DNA TGTGCCAGCACTCGGGACGGCAATCAGCCCCAGCATTTT. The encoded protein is CASTRDGNQPQHF.

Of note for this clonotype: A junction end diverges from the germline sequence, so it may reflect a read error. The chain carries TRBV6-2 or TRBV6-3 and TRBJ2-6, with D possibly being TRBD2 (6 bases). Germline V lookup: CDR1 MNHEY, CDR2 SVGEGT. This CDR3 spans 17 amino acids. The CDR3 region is CASARLGGVSGANFLTF. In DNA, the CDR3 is TGTGCCAGCGCCCGCCTTGGAGGGGTCTCTGGGGCCAACTTCCTGACTTTC.

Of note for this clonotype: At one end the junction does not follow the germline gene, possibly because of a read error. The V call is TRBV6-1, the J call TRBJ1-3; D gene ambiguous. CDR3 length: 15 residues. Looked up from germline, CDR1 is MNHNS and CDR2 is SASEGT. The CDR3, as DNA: TGTGCCACCCGGATAGGCTTTTCCTCTGGAAATACCATATATTTT. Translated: CATRIGFSSGNTIYF.

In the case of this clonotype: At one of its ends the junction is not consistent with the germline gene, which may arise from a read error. The DNA of the CDR3 is TGTGTCACCAGTGATCCGACAGTGAATGCGCAGTATTTT. It encodes CVTSDPTVNAQYF. The chain uses TRBV24-1 and TRBJ2-3, with D maybe TRBD1 (5 bases). CDR3 length: 13 residues. CDR1 is KGHDR and CDR2 is SFDVKD in the germline V gene.

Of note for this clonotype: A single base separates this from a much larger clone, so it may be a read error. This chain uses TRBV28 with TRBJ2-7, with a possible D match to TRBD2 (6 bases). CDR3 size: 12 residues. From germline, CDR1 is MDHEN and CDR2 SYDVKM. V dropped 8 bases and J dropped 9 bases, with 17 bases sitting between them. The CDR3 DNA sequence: TGTGCCAGCGGAGGGGACCCTGCGGGGCAGTACTTC. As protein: CASGGDPAGQYF.

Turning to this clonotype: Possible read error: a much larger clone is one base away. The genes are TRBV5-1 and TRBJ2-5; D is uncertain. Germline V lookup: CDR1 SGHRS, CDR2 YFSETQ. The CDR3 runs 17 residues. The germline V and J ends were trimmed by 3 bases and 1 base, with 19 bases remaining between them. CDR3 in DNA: TGCGCCAGCAGCTCAGACCTTAGAGGTTGGACCCAAGAGACCCAGTACTTC. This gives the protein CASSSDLRGWTQETQYF.

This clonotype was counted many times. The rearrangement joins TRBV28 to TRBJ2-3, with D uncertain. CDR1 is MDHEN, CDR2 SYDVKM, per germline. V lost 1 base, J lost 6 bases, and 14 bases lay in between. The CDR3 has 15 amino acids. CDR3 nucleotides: TGTGCCAGCAGTTTATCCCCCCTCCATTGGGATACGCAGTATTTT. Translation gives CASSLSPLHWDTQYF.

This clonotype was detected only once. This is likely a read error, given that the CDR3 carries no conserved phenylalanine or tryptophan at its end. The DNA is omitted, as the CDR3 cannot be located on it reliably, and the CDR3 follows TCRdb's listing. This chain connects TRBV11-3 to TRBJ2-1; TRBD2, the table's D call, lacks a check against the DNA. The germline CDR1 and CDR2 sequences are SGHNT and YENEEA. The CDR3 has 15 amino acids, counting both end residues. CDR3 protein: CASSLASGSYNEQFY.

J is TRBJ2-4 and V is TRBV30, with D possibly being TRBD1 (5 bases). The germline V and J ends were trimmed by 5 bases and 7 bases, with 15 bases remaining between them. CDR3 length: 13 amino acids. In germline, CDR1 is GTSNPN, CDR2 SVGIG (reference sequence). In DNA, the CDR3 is TGTGCCTGGGCTAGGACATGGGCTAACATTCAGTACTTC. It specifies CAWARTWANIQYF.

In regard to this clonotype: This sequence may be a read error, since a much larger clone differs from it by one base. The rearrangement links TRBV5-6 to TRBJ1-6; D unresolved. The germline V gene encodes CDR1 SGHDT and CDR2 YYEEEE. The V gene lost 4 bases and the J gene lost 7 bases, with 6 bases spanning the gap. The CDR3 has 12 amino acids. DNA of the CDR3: TGTGCCAGCAGCCCCATCAATTCACCCCTCCACTTT. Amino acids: CASSPINSPLHF.

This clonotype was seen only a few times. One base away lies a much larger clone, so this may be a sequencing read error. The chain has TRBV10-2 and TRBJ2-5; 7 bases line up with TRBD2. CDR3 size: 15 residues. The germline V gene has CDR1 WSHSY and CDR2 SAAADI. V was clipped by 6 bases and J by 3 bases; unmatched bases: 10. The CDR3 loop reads CASSGGSLFEETQYF. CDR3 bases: TGCGCCAGCAGCGGGGGGAGTCTCTTCGAAGAGACCCAGTACTTC.

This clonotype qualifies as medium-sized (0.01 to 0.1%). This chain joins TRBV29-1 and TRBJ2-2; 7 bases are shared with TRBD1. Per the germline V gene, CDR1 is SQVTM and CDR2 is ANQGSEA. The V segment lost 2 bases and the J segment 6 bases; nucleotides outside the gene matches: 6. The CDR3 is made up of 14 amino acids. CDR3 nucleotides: TGCAGCGTTGAACGGACAGGCGGGCCCGGGGAGCTGTTTTTT. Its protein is CSVERTGGPGELFF.

CDR3 coding DNA: TGCACCAAGCTGTTCCGGGGTAACACCATATATTTT. Protein sequence: CTKLFRGNTIYF. The genes are TRBV4-1 and TRBJ1-3; D gene unclear. The CDR3 covers 12 residues. Germline CDR1 and CDR2: MGHRA and YSYEKL.

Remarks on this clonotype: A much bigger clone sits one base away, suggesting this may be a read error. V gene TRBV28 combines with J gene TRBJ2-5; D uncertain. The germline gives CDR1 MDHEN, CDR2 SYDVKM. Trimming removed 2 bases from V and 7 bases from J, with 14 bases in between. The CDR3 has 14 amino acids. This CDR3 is CASSLAWALVTQYF. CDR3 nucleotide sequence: TGTGCCAGCAGTTTAGCATGGGCTCTAGTGACCCAGTACTTC.

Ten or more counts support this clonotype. The CDR3 is CASSGPWLGGKETQYF. CDR3 DNA: TGTGCCAGCAGCGGACCCTGGTTGGGGGGGAAGGAGACCCAGTACTTC. J is TRBJ2-5 and V is TRBV5-6, with 7 bases matching TRBD2. Germline trimming cut 4 bases from V and 5 bases from J; bases unmatched to any gene: 14. Germline V gene lookup returns CDR1 SGHDT and CDR2 YYEEEE. CDR3 length: 16 residues.

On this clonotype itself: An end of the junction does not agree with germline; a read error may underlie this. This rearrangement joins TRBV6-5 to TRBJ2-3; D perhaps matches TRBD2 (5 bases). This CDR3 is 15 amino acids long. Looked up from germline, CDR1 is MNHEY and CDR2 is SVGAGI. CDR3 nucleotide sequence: TGTGGCAGCAGTCACGACTGGGCTAGCACAGATACTCAGTATTTT. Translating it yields CGSSHDWASTDTQYF.

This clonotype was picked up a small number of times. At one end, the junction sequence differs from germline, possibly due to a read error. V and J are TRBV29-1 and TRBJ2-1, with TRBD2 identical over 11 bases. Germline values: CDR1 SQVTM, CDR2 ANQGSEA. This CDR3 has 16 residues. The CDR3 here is CSIQGTSGDSYNEQFF. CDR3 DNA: TGCAGCATTCAAGGGACTAGCGGAGACTCCTACAATGAACAGTTCTTC.

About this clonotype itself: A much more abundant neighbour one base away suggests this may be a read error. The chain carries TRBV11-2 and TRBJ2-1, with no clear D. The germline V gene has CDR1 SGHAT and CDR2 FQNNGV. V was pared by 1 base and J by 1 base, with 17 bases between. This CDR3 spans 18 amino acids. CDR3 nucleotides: TGTGCCAGCAGCTTAGTCTCCTCCGCAGCCAGTTCCTACAATGAGCAGTTCTTC. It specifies CASSLVSSAASSYNEQFF.

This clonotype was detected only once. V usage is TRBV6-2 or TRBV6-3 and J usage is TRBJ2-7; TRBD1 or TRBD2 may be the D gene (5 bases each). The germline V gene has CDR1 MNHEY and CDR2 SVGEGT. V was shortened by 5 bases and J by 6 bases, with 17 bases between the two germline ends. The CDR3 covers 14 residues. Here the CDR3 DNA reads TGTGCCAGCAGTCTGCGGGCAGGGTGCTTCGAGCAGTACTTC. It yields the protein CASSLRAGCFEQYF.

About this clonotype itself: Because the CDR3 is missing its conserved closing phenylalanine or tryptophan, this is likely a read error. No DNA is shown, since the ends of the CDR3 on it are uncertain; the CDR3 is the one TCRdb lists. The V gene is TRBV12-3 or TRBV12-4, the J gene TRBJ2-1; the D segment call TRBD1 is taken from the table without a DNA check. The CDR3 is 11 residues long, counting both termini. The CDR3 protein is CASSSRGSAFL.